Listed below are T cell receptor beta chains from one sample, sequenced in a study of low-dose radiotherapy and immunotherapy resistance in tumors. TCRdb used MiXCR to reprocess the reads, holding one entry per CDR3 protein. The sample records tens of thousands of distinct CDR3 sequences, roughly 19% being singletons. The source material was PBMCs, sampled after low-dose radiotherapy plus immunotherapy. Receptor source: a female donor with ovarian cancer. Both conserved end residues are part of each CDR3. The order of the fields is D gene, clone size, V gene, J gene, CDR3 protein, CDR3 DNA. A D gene is named only where the DNA matches it firmly. Some rows mark clone size as missing; the rest say once, few, many or name a class of expanded clone.

>TRBD2|many|TRBV6-2/TRBV6-3|TRBJ2-7
CASSLSGRPYEQYF
TGTGCCAGCAGCTTGAGCGGGAGGCCCTACGAGCAGTACTTC
>NA|NA|TRBV6-2/TRBV6-3|TRBJ2-1
CASSYTAESSYNEQFF
TGTGCCAGCAGTTACACAGCGGAAAGCTCCTACAATGAGCAGTTCTTC
>TRBD2|many|TRBV5-4|TRBJ2-1
CASTRRGVSGEQFF
TGTGCCAGCACGCGGCGGGGGGTGTCGGGTGAGCAGTTCTTC
>NA|many|TRBV11-3|TRBJ1-1
CASSLVEVNTEAFF
TGTGCCAGCAGCTTGGTAGAGGTGAACACTGAAGCTTTCTTT
>NA|many|TRBV7-8|TRBJ1-5
CASSRSIGGTGNQPQHF
TGTGCCAGCAGCCGGTCAATCGGGGGGACCGGGAATCAGCCCCAGCATTTT
>NA|NA|TRBV9|TRBJ2-1
CASSGTTGGTGDEQFF
TGTGCCAGCAGCGGGACGACGGGGGGCACCGGCGATGAGCAGTTCTTC
>NA|few|TRBV5-4|TRBJ2-5
CASSLGSGSETQYF
TGTGCCAGCAGCTTGGGATCAGGGTCCGAGACCCAGTACTTC
>NA|few|TRBV7-8|TRBJ2-1
CASSLVGGGGQFF
TGTGCCAGCAGCTTAGTTGGGGGCGGGGGGCAGTTCTTC
>NA|many|TRBV20-1|TRBJ2-1
CSARVLSNEQFF
TGCAGTGCTAGAGTGCTGTCCAATGAGCAGTTCTTC
>NA|many|TRBV29-1|TRBJ2-5
CSVQWQGTPETQYF
TGCAGCGTTCAATGGCAAGGGACGCCGGAGACCCAGTACTTC
>NA|many|TRBV7-9|TRBJ2-7
CASTTGAGAYEQYF
TGTGCCAGCACCACCGGGGCAGGGGCCTACGAGCAGTACTTC
>NA|many|TRBV7-2|TRBJ2-5
CASRPGVLETQYF
TGTGCCAGCAGGCCGGGGGTTCTGGAGACCCAGTACTTC
>TRBD2|many|TRBV5-1|TRBJ2-1
CASSLAGGFINEQFF
TGCGCCAGCAGCTTGGCCGGGGGGTTCATCAATGAGCAGTTCTTC
>NA|many|TRBV9|TRBJ1-1
CASSAAQRAGTEAFF
TGTGCCAGCAGCGCCGCGCAGCGAGCAGGCACTGAAGCTTTCTTT
>NA|many|TRBV12-3/TRBV12-4|TRBJ1-2
CASSLDYRGYTF
TGTGCCAGCAGTTTGGATTATCGTGGCTACACCTTC
>TRBD1|many|TRBV19|TRBJ2-1
CASSMVRTGGYNEQFF
TGTGCCAGTAGTATGGTTCGGACAGGGGGCTACAATGAGCAGTTCTTC
>TRBD1|NA|TRBV20-1|TRBJ1-2
CSATDRVGYGYTF
TGCAGTGCTACTGACAGGGTGGGATATGGCTACACCTTC
>NA|NA|TRBV5-1|TRBJ2-1
CASSFILKAEQFF
TGCGCCAGCAGCTTTATCTTAAAGGCCGAGCAGTTCTTC
>NA|many|TRBV5-4|TRBJ2-7
CASSVGTYEQYF
TGTGCCAGCAGCGTTGGTACCTACGAGCAGTACTTC
>TRBD1|few|TRBV20-1|TRBJ2-5
CSARGTGAAETQYF
TGCAGTGCTAGAGGGACAGGGGCGGCAGAGACCCAGTACTTC
>TRBD1|many|TRBV15|TRBJ2-1
CATSRDGGTGYNEQFF
TGTGCCACCAGCAGAGATGGGGGGACAGGATACAATGAGCAGTTCTTC
>NA|many|TRBV7-9|TRBJ1-6
CASSFGNPFSPLHF
TGTGCCAGCAGCTTTGGAAACCCGTTCTCACCCCTCCACTTT
>NA|NA|TRBV5-4|TRBJ1-4
CASSQALNEKLFFF
NA
>TRBD2|many|TRBV29-1|TRBJ2-1
CSVDPLAGSGEQFF
TGCAGCGTTGATCCACTAGCGGGATCGGGTGAGCAGTTCTTC
>NA|few|TRBV6-4|TRBJ1-6
CASSDPKCRQTNSPLHF
TGTGCCAGCAGCGATCCAAAGTGTCGACAGACTAATTCACCCCTCCACTTT
>NA|many|TRBV11-2|TRBJ2-5
CASSIPTSWPETQYF
TGTGCCAGCAGCATACCGACTAGTTGGCCAGAGACCCAGTACTTC
>NA|many|TRBV6-2/TRBV6-3|TRBJ2-2
CATQRQSTGELFF
TGTGCCACCCAACGACAGTCCACCGGGGAGCTGTTTTTT
>TRBD2|NA|TRBV5-5|TRBJ2-1
CASSLEASGSPVDEQFF
TGTGCCAGCAGCTTGGAGGCTAGCGGGTCCCCGGTGGATGAGCAGTTCTTC
>TRBD1|few|TRBV9|TRBJ1-2
CASSARPGQGEYGYTF
TGTGCCAGCAGCGCCCGACCGGGACAGGGGGAATATGGCTACACCTTC
>NA|many|TRBV7-9|TRBJ2-2
CASSLNAANTGELFF
TGTGCCAGCAGCTTAAACGCGGCGAACACCGGGGAGCTGTTTTTT
>NA|many|TRBV28|TRBJ2-7
CASSPINLRDYEQYF
TGTGCCAGCAGCCCGATCAATCTCAGGGACTACGAGCAGTACTTC
>TRBD2|few|TRBV12-3/TRBV12-4|TRBJ2-1
CASVRTSGYNEQFF
TGTGCCAGCGTTAGGACTAGCGGGTACAATGAGCAGTTCTTC
>NA|many|TRBV5-1|TRBJ2-5
CASSLDGQETQYF
TGTGCCAGCAGCTTGGACGGACAAGAGACCCAGTACTTC
>NA|many|TRBV5-1|TRBJ1-5
CASSYGTGNQPQHF
TGCGCCAGCAGCTACGGGACGGGCAATCAGCCCCAGCATTTT
>NA|many|TRBV7-9|TRBJ2-1
CASSPDRQGQFF
TGTGCCAGCAGCCCTGACAGGCAGGGGCAGTTCTTC
>NA|many|TRBV10-3|TRBJ2-5
CAISPRLVDLETQYF
TGTGCCATCAGTCCCCGACTAGTGGATCTGGAGACCCAGTACTTC
>NA|many|TRBV6-2/TRBV6-3|TRBJ1-2
CASSENVATVYGYTF
TGTGCCAGCAGTGAAAATGTCGCGACGGTTTATGGCTACACCTTC
>NA|many|TRBV6-5|TRBJ2-6
CASSYERGANVLTF
TGTGCCAGCAGTTACGAGAGGGGGGCCAACGTCCTGACTTTC
>NA|NA|TRBV20-1|TRBJ2-5
CSARQGSVAQYF
TGCAGTGCTAGACAGGGATCTGTCGCCCAGTACTTC
>NA|medium-sized|TRBV7-2|TRBJ1-5
CASSLIRGNQPQHF
TGTGCCAGCAGCTTAATTCGGGGGAATCAGCCCCAGCATTTT
>NA|many|TRBV4-3|TRBJ1-2
CASSRTRIANYGYTF
TGCGCCAGCAGCCGAACGAGGATAGCTAACTATGGCTACACCTTC
>NA|many|TRBV28|TRBJ1-6
CASSLGGYLLHF
TGTGCCAGCAGCCTCGGGGGGTATCTCCTCCACTTT
>TRBD2|NA|TRBV6-1|TRBJ2-3
CASSDDATSGSTDTQYF
TGTGCCAGCAGTGACGACGCGACTAGCGGGAGCACAGATACGCAGTATTTT
>NA|many|TRBV6-1|TRBJ1-5
CASSVLGQAWPQHF
TGTGCCAGCAGTGTCCTAGGGCAGGCTTGGCCCCAGCATTTT
>NA|many|TRBV6-2/TRBV6-3|TRBJ1-2
CASRPQVVDGYTF
TGTGCCAGCAGACCACAGGTCGTGGATGGCTACACCTTC
>NA|NA|TRBV6-5|TRBJ1-6
CASRPPGTGPLHF
TGTGCCAGCAGACCCCCCGGCACCGGACCCCTCCACTTT
>TRBD2|many|TRBV5-5|TRBJ2-5
CASSSSTSRQETQYF
TGTGCCAGCAGCTCGTCGACTAGCCGCCAGGAGACCCAGTACTTC
>NA|NA|TRBV28|TRBJ1-5
CASSTGRPQPQHF
TGTGCCAGCAGCACAGGGCGACCTCAGCCCCAGCATTTT
>TRBD2|many|TRBV5-4|TRBJ2-3
CASSLTSGASQYF
TGTGCCAGCAGCTTGACTAGCGGGGCGAGTCAGTATTTT
>NA|many|TRBV28|TRBJ2-5
CASSLYPRETQYF
TGTGCCAGCAGTTTATACCCCCGGGAGACCCAGTACTTC
>TRBD2|many|TRBV5-4|TRBJ2-5
CASSFGLAGDQETQYF
TGTGCCAGCAGCTTTGGACTAGCGGGAGACCAAGAGACCCAGTACTTC
>TRBD2|NA|TRBV12-5|TRBJ2-3
CASGLGTSGRSSTDTQYF
TGTGCTAGTGGTTTGGGGACTAGCGGGAGGTCTAGCACAGATACGCAGTATTTT
>TRBD2|NA|TRBV11-3|TRBJ2-1
CASSPGGGPYNEQFF
TGTGCCAGCAGCCCCGGGGGGGGCCCCTACAATGAGCAGTTCTTC
>TRBD1|many|TRBV18|TRBJ1-3
CASSPKGQASGNTIYF
TGTGCCAGCTCACCAAAAGGACAGGCCTCTGGAAACACCATATATTTT
>NA|medium-sized|TRBV2|TRBJ2-7
CASRRGSSYEQYF
TGTGCCAGCAGACGTGGCAGTTCCTACGAGCAGTACTTC